These 7 T cell receptor beta chains were all obtained from the same sample, sequenced in a study of graft-versus-host responses after intestinal transplantation. The table came from immunoSEQ multiplex PCR; TCRdb's copy has only in-frame clones and leaves some out. The sample lists some 24,000 clones; just under 40% were seen once. Material: alloreactive CD4+ T cells from a mixed lymphocyte reaction culture, obtained before intestinal transplant. Subset meaning: CFSE-low proliferating T cells sorted from roughly six-day pre-transplant mixed lymphocyte reaction (GvH or HvG direction). The receptors stem from a human patient who received an intestinal transplant.

This clone was counted only a few times. For the CDR3, the DNA is TGCGCCAGCAGTGAGTCCCGGCGGGCGGGGGCCTACGAGCAGTACTTC. Protein product: CASSESRRAGAYEQYF. This chain joins TRBV10-1 and TRBJ2-7, with 7 bases that match TRBD2. J lost 2 bases, V lost 0 bases, and 7 bases had no gene match. The CDR3 totals 16 residues. Looked up from germline, CDR1 is WNHNN and CDR2 is SYGVQD (reference sequence).

This clone occurred a few times. V and J are TRBV4-2 and TRBJ2-1; no reliable D call. Germline assignment: CDR1 LGHNA and CDR2 YNFKEQ. The CDR3 is made up of 15 amino acids. Trimming removed 1 base at V and 9 bases at J, with 16 bases between. CDR3 DNA: TGTGCCAGCAGCCAAGGGCCGGAGCCCCTAGGTGAGCAGTTCTTC. Translated, it gives CASSQGPEPLGEQFF.

The CDR3 here is CASSLARFQETQYF. CDR3 nucleotide sequence: TGTGCCAGCAGCTTAGCCAGATTCCAAGAGACCCAGTACTTC. This rearrangement joins TRBV7-9 to TRBJ2-5; D is undetermined. V was cut by 0 bases and J by 1 base, with 6 bases left in between. Germline V gene sequence: CDR1 SEHNR, CDR2 FQNEAQ (reference sequence). The length of the CDR3 is 14 residues.

Note on this clone: Additional DNA sequences in this sample encode the identical CDR3. The CDR3 bases are TGCAGTGGCGCGGGAGGCTACGAGCAGTACTTC. It specifies CSGAGGYEQYF. V and J are TRBV20-1 and TRBJ2-7, with 8 bases lining up with TRBD2. CDR1 DFQATT and CDR2 SNEGSKA come from the germline V gene (reference sequence). V dropped 7 bases and J dropped 3; count of bases not matched to a gene: 2. The CDR3 runs 11 residues.

Here the CDR3 reads CAWTKTSLQETQYF. The CDR3 nucleotides read TGTGCCTGGACAAAGACTAGTTTACAAGAGACCCAGTACTTC. The J gene is TRBJ2-5, the V gene TRBV30; D possibly corresponds to TRBD2 (6 bases). The CDR3 runs to 14 residues. Trimming removed 4 bases from V and 2 bases from J, with 14 bases in between. CDR1 is GTSNPN, CDR2 SVGIG, per germline (reference sequence).

The rearrangement links TRBV7-9 to TRBJ2-7, with D possibly TRBD1 on 6 matching bases. Germline-derived CDR1 and CDR2 are SEHNR and FQNEAQ (reference sequence). The CDR3 runs 17 residues. V lost 1 base and J lost 5, with 21 bases in between. The CDR3 sequence is CASSLVILDNRENEQYF. The DNA for the CDR3 is TGTGCCAGCAGCTTAGTTATCTTAGATAACAGGGAGAACGAGCAGTACTTC.

The V and J genes are TRBV5-1 and TRBJ1-6; possibly TRBD1 for D (6 bases). V was shortened by 0 bases and J by 6 bases, with 7 bases between the two germline ends. The germline gives CDR1 SGHRS, CDR2 YFSETQ. The CDR3 covers 14 residues. The CDR3 reads CASSLVQGNSPLHF. The DNA of the CDR3 is TGCGCCAGCAGCTTGGTACAGGGTAATTCACCCCTCCACTTT. Variable domain in full (rest from reference TRBV5-1 and TRBJ1-6): KAGVTQTPRYLIKTRGQQVTLSCSPISGHRSVSWYQQTPGQGLQFLFEYFSETQRNKGNFPGRFSGRQFSNSRSEMNVSTLELGDSALYLCASSLVQGNSPLHFGNGTRLTVT.